The 18 T cell receptor beta chains given below trace back to one sample, sequenced in a study of CD8+ T cells in alopecia areata (dated by TCRdb to 2017 to 2018). Libraries were constructed by the immunoSEQ multiplex PCR assay. For TCR sequencing, RNA was extracted from every sample and reverse transcribed into cDNA to serve as template. TCRdb took this table from immuneACCESS and kept in-frame rearrangements with V and J called. Such tables lack part of the clones; where checked against another copy, unresolved V genes explain under half of the gap, and the rest is unexplained. In all, the sample holds 150,000 to 250,000 clones, and about 62% of those were seen once. The top ten hold about 5.1% of the sample. Interpreted using the paper, the time point label stands for: less than 25 weeks on oral tofacitinib. This specimen's treatment or condition label, per the study, means: oral pan-JAK inhibitor, 5-10 mg twice daily.

The specimen was CD4+ T cells sorted from blood, collected at week 24, from a patient treated with tofacitinib. Every receptor here comes from a human donor with alopecia areata.

CDR3 sequence: CASSVVGDGETQYF. CDR3 sequence (DNA): TGTGCCAGCAGCGTAGTAGGGGATGGCGAGACCCAGTACTTC. The chain combines TRBV9 with TRBJ2-5; D possibly corresponds to TRBD1 (5 bases). The V and J ends lost 0 bases and 5 bases respectively, with 11 bases between them. The CDR3 sequence is 14 residues long. CDR1 and CDR2 from the germline V gene are SGDLS and YYNGEE.

Here the CDR3 DNA reads TGTGCCAGCAGCGTAGCTTCTCTACTAAATACGCAGTATTTT. It is translated as CASSVASLLNTQYF. The rearrangement links TRBV9 to TRBJ2-3; D uncertain. Germline assignment: CDR1 SGDLS and CDR2 YYNGEE. CDR3 length: 14 amino acids. V was clipped by 0 bases and J by 7 bases, with 12 bases between them.

The gene calls are TRBV18 and TRBJ1-2; TRBD1 is a possible D gene (5 bases). The CDR3 length is 13 residues. Trimming removed 6 bases at V and 3 bases at J, with 11 bases between. Germline lookup yields CDR1 KGHSH and CDR2 LQKENI. The CDR3 here is CASSPDSYYGYTF. CDR3 coding DNA: TGTGCCAGCTCTCCCGACAGCTACTATGGCTACACCTTC. The complete variable domain, with remaining parts taken from reference TRBV18 and TRBJ1-2, reads NAGVMQNPRHLVRRRGQEARLRCSPMKGHSHVYWYRQLPEEGLKFMVYLQKENIIDESGMPKERFSAEFPKEGPSILRIQQVVRGDSAAYFCASSPDSYYGYTFGSGTRLTVV.

The chain has TRBV25-1 and TRBJ2-2, with D perhaps given as TRBD1 or TRBD2 (5 bases each). The CDR3 covers 13 residues. Trimming cost V 2 bases and J 5 bases, with 6 bases left between them. The germline CDR1 and CDR2 sequences are MGHDK and SYGVNS. CDR3: CASSEGGTGELFF. The CDR3 DNA sequence: TGTGCCAGCAGTGAAGGGGGTACCGGGGAGCTGTTTTTT.

The chain uses TRBV27 and TRBJ2-5; TRBD1 matches at 10 bases. From germline, CDR1 is MNHEY and CDR2 SMNVEV (reference sequence). The CDR3 totals 16 residues. Trimming removed 3 bases from V and 3 bases from J; junction bases left unmatched: 7. The CDR3 protein is CASSFQLGTGEETQYF. CDR3 DNA sequence: TGTGCCAGCAGTTTTCAATTAGGGACAGGGGAAGAGACCCAGTACTTC.

In its sample, this clone was seen once. The chain recombines TRBV4-1 with TRBJ2-5, with 13 bases fitting TRBD2. The CDR3 is 15 residues long. Germline V CDR1 and CDR2: MGHRA, YSYEKL. V shed 2 bases, J shed 3 bases, and the junction held 0 bases outside the gene matches. This chain's CDR3 is CASSQTSGGEETQYF. As DNA, the CDR3 is TGCGCCAGCAGCCAAACTAGCGGGGGGGAAGAGACCCAGTACTTC.

The chain carries TRBV15 and TRBJ2-3; the D gene is possibly TRBD2 (6 bases). V lost 5 bases, J lost 6 bases, and 9 bases lay in between. Germline V gene lookup returns CDR1 LNHNV and CDR2 YYDKDF (reference sequence). The CDR3 is 12 residues long. The CDR3 sequence: CATSRRGDTQYF. Here the CDR3 DNA reads TGTGCCACCAGCCGACGGGGGGATACGCAGTATTTT.

The V and J genes are TRBV7-2 and TRBJ2-4; 7 bases are a match to TRBD2. The trim removed 5 bases at V and 8 bases at J, leaving 9 bases unmatched. Germline loops: CDR1 SGHTA, CDR2 FQGNSA. This CDR3 comprises 14 residues. The CDR3 DNA reads as TGTGCCAGCAGCCCTAGACAGAGCGGGGACATTCAGTACTTC. Encoded protein: CASSPRQSGDIQYF.

In this sample, this clone turned up a few times. J is TRBJ1-1 and V is TRBV5-1, with 10 bases aligning to TRBD1. This CDR3 has 15 amino acids. Germline CDR1 is SGHRS and CDR2 is YFSETQ. The J segment lost 4 bases and the V segment lost 0 bases, leaving 3 bases of the junction unmatched. CDR3 nucleotide sequence: TGCGCCAGCAGCTTGGGAGGACAGGGGGGCACTGAAGCTTTCTTT. It is translated as CASSLGGQGGTEAFF.

J is TRBJ2-6 and V is TRBV5-1; 10 positions agree with TRBD2. Germline values: CDR1 SGHRS, CDR2 YFSETQ. The CDR3 is made up of 16 amino acids. The ends lost 4 bases at V and 3 bases at J; junction bases unmatched: 4. CDR3 protein: CASSGLAGGGANVLTF. Here the CDR3 DNA reads TGCGCCAGCAGCGGCTTAGCGGGAGGTGGGGCCAACGTCCTGACTTTC.

The rearrangement uses TRBV7-2 and TRBJ2-7; D call uncertain. The V gene's germline CDR1 is SGHTA and CDR2 FQGNSA. The CDR3 extends over 13 amino acids. Trimming pared 6 bases from V and 6 bases from J, leaving 15 bases between. CDR3 sequence reads: CASSSSPGFEQYF. CDR3 DNA sequence: TGTGCCAGCAGTTCAAGCCCCGGGTTCGAGCAGTACTTC.

CDR3 residues: CASSVLYEQYF. The CDR3, as DNA: TGTGCCAGCAGTGTCCTCTACGAGCAGTACTTC. The V call is TRBV25-1, the J call TRBJ2-7; no clear D. The CDR3 spans 11 residues. From germline, CDR1 is MGHDK and CDR2 SYGVNS. V lost 4 bases, J lost 3 bases, and 4 bases lay in between.

This chain links TRBV7-9 with TRBJ2-7; 14 bases line up with TRBD2. Trimming took 4 bases from V and 6 from J; bases not matched to a gene: 5. This CDR3 comprises 15 residues. Germline lookup yields CDR1 SEHNR and CDR2 FQNEAQ (reference sequence). The CDR3 loop is CASSSRLAGGREQYF. The DNA for the CDR3 is TGTGCCAGCAGCTCTAGACTAGCGGGAGGGCGCGAGCAGTACTTC.

This chain connects TRBV18 to TRBJ2-7; D is undetermined. The germline gives CDR1 KGHSH, CDR2 LQKENI. V was pared by 3 bases and J by 3 bases, with 6 bases between. There are 12 residues in the CDR3. The CDR3 nucleotides read TGTGCCAGCTCACCCGGGCGCTACGAGCAGTACTTC. Its translation: CASSPGRYEQYF. Full variable domain (rest looked up from reference TRBV18 and TRBJ2-7): NAGVMQNPRHLVRRRGQEARLRCSPMKGHSHVYWYRQLPEEGLKFMVYLQKENIIDESGMPKERFSAEFPKEGPSILRIQQVVRGDSAAYFCASSPGRYEQYFGPGTRLTVT.

This clone appeared once. V and J are TRBV18 and TRBJ2-3; D might be TRBD2 (5 bases). The length of the CDR3 is 14 residues. V lost 0 bases to trimming and J lost 10 bases, with 14 bases between them. The germline gives CDR1 KGHSH, CDR2 LQKENI. CDR3 loop: CASSPPTDRGPQYF. The CDR3 DNA reads TGTGCCAGCTCACCACCGACCGACCGCGGGCCGCAGTATTTT. Full variable domain (rest looked up from reference TRBV18 and TRBJ2-3): NAGVMQNPRHLVRRRGQEARLRCSPMKGHSHVYWYRQLPEEGLKFMVYLQKENIIDESGMPKERFSAEFPKEGPSILRIQQVVRGDSAAYFCASSPPTDRGPQYFGPGTRLTVL.

V and J are TRBV5-1 and TRBJ2-5; D is ambiguous. V lost 4 bases to trimming and J lost 3 bases, with 4 bases between them. Germline V gives CDR1 SGHRS, CDR2 YFSETQ. The CDR3 runs 11 residues. CDR3 coding DNA: TGCGCCAGCAGCGGTAAAGAGACCCAGTACTTC. Protein product: CASSGKETQYF.

The V call is TRBV5-6, the J call TRBJ2-5; 7 positions match TRBD1. V was pared by 4 bases and J by 5 bases, with 8 bases of the junction left unmatched. This CDR3 has 14 residues. Germline V gene lookup returns CDR1 SGHDT and CDR2 YYEEEE. The CDR3 DNA follows: TGTGCCAGCAGCCGAGGACAGGATGGCGAGACCCAGTACTTC. It specifies CASSRGQDGETQYF.

The V and J genes are TRBV7-9 and TRBJ2-5; 8 bases agree with TRBD1. The V and J ends lost 4 bases and 1 base, in that order; junction bases with no gene match: 8. This CDR3 contains 16 residues. In germline, CDR1 is SEHNR, CDR2 FQNEAQ (reference sequence). CDR3 DNA: TGTGCCAGCAGCTCCCCTCCTGGACAGGGCCAAGAGACCCAGTACTTC. It translates to CASSSPPGQGQETQYF. The full variable domain, its missing parts supplied by reference TRBV7-9 and TRBJ2-5, is DTGVSQNPRHKITKRGQNVTFRCDPISEHNRLYWYRQTLGQGPEFLTYFQNEAQLEKSRLLSDRFSAERPKGSFSTLEIQRTEQGDSAMYLCASSSPPGQGQETQYFGPGTRLLVL.